This passage covers 5 T cell receptor beta chains from one sample sequenced in a study of blood T cell repertoires in COVID-19. Here immunoSEQ multiplex PCR was the method, and the copy in TCRdb shows in-frame clones only, minus some. Seen here are under 200,000 clones, approximately 81% observed once, and the top ten hold approximately 8.4%. Sequences were obtained from PBMCs or T cells enriched from blood (not recorded which). The receptors were gathered from a woman aged 45-60 years who had recovered from COVID-19.

The chain couples TRBV11-2 to TRBJ2-1; 7 bases align to TRBD1. The J segment lost 4 bases and the V segment lost 5 bases, leaving 8 bases of the junction unmatched. The CDR3 is 15 residues long. The V gene's germline CDR1 is SGHAT and CDR2 FQNNGV. The CDR3 loop reads CASSLSGQLYNEQFF. The CDR3 bases are TGTGCCAGCAGCCTGTCGGGACAGCTGTACAATGAGCAGTTCTTC.

The rearrangement uses TRBV7-2 and TRBJ2-1; TRBD1 agrees at 8 bases. CDR1 is SGHTA, CDR2 FQGNSA, per germline. The CDR3 is 14 residues long. The ends lost 7 bases at V and 6 bases at J; junction bases unmatched: 8. CDR3 sequence: CASTLDRVSNEQFF. DNA for the CDR3: TGTGCCAGCACCTTGGACAGGGTCAGCAATGAGCAGTTCTTC.

This clone occurred once. V is TRBV13 and J is TRBJ1-2; no reliable D call. Germline V lookup: CDR1 PRHDT, CDR2 FYEKMQ (reference sequence). V was trimmed by 2 bases and J by 8 bases, leaving 15 bases between them. The CDR3 sequence is 14 residues long. CDR3 coding DNA: TGTGCCAGCAGCTTAACCGATCGCCCCCAGGGCTACACCTTC. This translates into CASSLTDRPQGYTF.

The chain is built from TRBV19 and TRBJ2-7; 11 bases fit TRBD1. From germline, CDR1 is LNHDA and CDR2 SQIVND (reference sequence). The V segment lost 5 bases and the J segment 3 bases; nucleotides outside the gene matches: 6. The CDR3 runs 15 residues. CDR3 sequence reads: CASSHGGQGVYEQYF. The CDR3 DNA follows: TGTGCCAGTAGTCACGGGGGACAGGGGGTCTACGAGCAGTACTTC.

V and J are TRBV27 and TRBJ2-3; D gene uncertain. Deletions cut 6 bases from V and 2 bases from J, with 12 bases between. Per the germline V gene, CDR1 is MNHEY and CDR2 is SMNVEV (reference sequence). CDR3 length equals 14 residues. The CDR3, as DNA: TGTGCCAGCAGCTGGGCCCTCAACACAGATACGCAGTATTTT. As protein: CASSWALNTDTQYF.